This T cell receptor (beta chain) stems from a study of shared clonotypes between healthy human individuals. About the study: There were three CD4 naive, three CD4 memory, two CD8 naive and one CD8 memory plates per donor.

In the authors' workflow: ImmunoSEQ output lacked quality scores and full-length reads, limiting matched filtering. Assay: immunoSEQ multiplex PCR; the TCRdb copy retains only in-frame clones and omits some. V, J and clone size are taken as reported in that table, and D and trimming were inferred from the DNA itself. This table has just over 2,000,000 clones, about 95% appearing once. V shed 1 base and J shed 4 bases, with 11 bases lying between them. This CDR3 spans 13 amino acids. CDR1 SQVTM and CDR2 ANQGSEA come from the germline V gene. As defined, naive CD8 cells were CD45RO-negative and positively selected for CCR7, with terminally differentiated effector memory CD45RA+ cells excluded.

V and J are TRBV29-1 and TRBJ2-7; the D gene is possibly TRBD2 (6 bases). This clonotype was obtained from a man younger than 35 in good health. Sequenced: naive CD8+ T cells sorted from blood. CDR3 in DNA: TGCAGCGTTGAAGCGGGAGCAAAGTACGAGCAGTACTTC. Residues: CSVEAGAKYEQYF.